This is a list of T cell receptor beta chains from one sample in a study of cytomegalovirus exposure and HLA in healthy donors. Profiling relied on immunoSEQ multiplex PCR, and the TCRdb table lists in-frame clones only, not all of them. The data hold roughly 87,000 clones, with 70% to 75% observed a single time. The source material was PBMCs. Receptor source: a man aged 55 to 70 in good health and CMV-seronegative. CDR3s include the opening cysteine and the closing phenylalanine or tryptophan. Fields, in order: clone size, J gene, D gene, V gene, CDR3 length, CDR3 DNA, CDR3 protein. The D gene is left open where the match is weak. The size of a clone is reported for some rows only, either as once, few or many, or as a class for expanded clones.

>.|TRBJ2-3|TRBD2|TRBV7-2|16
TGTGCCAGCAGCCCCCGCCTAGCGGCTAGCACAGATACGCAGTATTTT
CASSPRLAASTDTQYF
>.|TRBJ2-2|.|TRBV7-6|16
TGTGCCAGCAGCTTAGAACCGGGGATGGGCACCGGGGAGCTGTTTTTT
CASSLEPGMGTGELFF
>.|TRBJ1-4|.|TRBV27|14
TGTGCCAGCAGTTCCCGCGGGGTTAGGGAAAAACTGTTTTTT
CASSSRGVREKLFF
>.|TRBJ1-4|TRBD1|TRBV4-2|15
TGTGCCAGCAGCCTACCGGGACAGGGAGGGGAAAAACTGTTTTTT
CASSLPGQGGEKLFF
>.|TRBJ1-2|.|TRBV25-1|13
TGTGCCAGCGGACAGACCTCTAACTATGGCTACACCTTC
CASGQTSNYGYTF
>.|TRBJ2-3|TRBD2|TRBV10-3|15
TGTGCCATCAGTGAGTTCGGGGGGGGCACAGATACGCAGTATTTT
CAISEFGGGTDTQYF
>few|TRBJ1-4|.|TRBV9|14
TGTGCCAGCAGCCCCACCAGTAATAACGAAAAACTGTTTTTT
CASSPTSNNEKLFF
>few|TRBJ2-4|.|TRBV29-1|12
TGCAGCGTTGACGAGGGGGAAAACATTCAGTACTTC
CSVDEGENIQYF
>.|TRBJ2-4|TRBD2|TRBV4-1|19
TGCGCCAGCAGCCAAGGGGGGTCTACTAGCGGGGGGGTCAAAAACATTCAGTACTTC
CASSQGGSTSGGVKNIQYF
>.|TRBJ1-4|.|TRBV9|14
TGTGCCAGCAGCGTTGGGGGGACTAATGAAAAACTGTTTTTT
CASSVGGTNEKLFF
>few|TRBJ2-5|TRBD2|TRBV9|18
TGTGCCAGCAGCGTAGTAGCGGGGGGCTCCCTGAACCAAGAGACCCAGTACTTC
CASSVVAGGSLNQETQYF
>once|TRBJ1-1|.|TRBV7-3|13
TGTGCCAGCAGCCCCAGGCGGAACACTGAAGCTTTCTTT
CASSPRRNTEAFF
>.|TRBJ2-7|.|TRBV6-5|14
TGTGCCAGCAGTAACAGGGATCCTTCCTACGAGCAGTACTTC
CASSNRDPSYEQYF
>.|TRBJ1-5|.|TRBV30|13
TGTGCCTGGGGCGACAACGACAATCAGCCCCAGCATTTT
CAWGDNDNQPQHF
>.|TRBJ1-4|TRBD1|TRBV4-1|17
TGCGCCAGCGCCAATGCTGGACAGGGTGCGTTCGATGAAAAACTGTTTTTT
CASANAGQGAFDEKLFF
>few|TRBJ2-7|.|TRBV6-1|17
TGTGCCAGCAGTGGGTTAGTTGGTTTAGGGGCATTGTACGAGCAGTACTTC
CASSGLVGLGALYEQYF
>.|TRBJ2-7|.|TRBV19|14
TGTGCCAGTAGTATTAGGACAGAGCCCTACGAGCAGTACTTC
CASSIRTEPYEQYF
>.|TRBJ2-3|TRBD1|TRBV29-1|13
TGCAGCGTTGCTACAGGGGGTAAGGATACGCAGTATTTT
CSVATGGKDTQYF
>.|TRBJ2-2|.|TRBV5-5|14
TGTGCCAGCAGCTTCCCTCAGGGCACCGGGGAGCTGTTTTTT
CASSFPQGTGELFF
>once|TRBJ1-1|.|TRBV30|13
TGTGCCTGGAGAGGGGATCGGGACACTGAAGCTTTCTTT
CAWRGDRDTEAFF
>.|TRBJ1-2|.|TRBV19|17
TGTGCCAGTAGTCTCCTACGGGAGGGGAGGATAAAGAATGGCTACACCTTC
CASSLLREGRIKNGYTF
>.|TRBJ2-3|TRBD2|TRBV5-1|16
TGCGCCAGCAGCTTGGGGGGGACTAGCGTTTCAGATACGCAGTATTTT
CASSLGGTSVSDTQYF
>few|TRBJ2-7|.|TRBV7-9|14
TGTGCCAGCAGCCCGGCCGGGACTGGGGACGAGCAGTACTTC
CASSPAGTGDEQYF